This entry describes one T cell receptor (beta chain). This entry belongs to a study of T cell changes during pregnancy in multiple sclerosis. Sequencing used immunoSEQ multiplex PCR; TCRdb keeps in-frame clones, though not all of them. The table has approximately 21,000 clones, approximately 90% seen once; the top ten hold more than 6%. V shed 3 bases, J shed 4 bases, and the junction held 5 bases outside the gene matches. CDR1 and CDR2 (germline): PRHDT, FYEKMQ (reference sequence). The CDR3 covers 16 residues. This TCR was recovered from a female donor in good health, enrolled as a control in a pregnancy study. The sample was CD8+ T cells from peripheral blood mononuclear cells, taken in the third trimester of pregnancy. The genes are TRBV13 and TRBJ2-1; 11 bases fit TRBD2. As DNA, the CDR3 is TGTGCCAGCAGCTTCAAACTAGCGGGGGCTTACAATGAGCAGTTCTTC. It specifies CASSFKLAGAYNEQFF. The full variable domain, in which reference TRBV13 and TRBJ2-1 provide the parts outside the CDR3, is AAGVIQSPRHLIKEKRETATLKCYPIPRHDTVYWYQQGPGQDPQFLISFYEKMQSDKGSIPDRFSAQQFSDYHSELNMSSLELGDSALYFCASSFKLAGAYNEQFFGPGTRLTVL.